This T cell receptor (beta chain) is drawn from a study of T cell repertoires in cytomegalovirus infection. Study summary: CMV epitopes, recently identified HLA-C-restricted and well-studied HLA-B-restricted, were used. Study conclusions and caveats: The study found HLA-C-restricted CMV-specific TCR beta clonotypes dominating the ex vivo response.

This clonotype was counted a few times. Its specificity is unknown. The V and J ends lost 6 bases and 2 bases respectively, with 14 bases between them. Germline CDR1 DFQATT, CDR2 SNEGSKA (reference sequence). CDR3 length: 13 residues. In TCRdb, the reads were re-called with MiXCR into one record per CDR3 protein. The table lists about 570,000 distinct CDR3 sequences, over 35% of them singletons. Sequences were derived from cultured PBMCs, sampled from culture after CMV antigen stimulation. This clonotype was sampled from a human donor in good health (CMV status not recorded). Some clones in this sample may be carry-over from other donors' samples. This sequence joins TRBV20-1 and TRBJ2-7; no firm D call. CDR3 amino acids: CSATRTPTYEQYF. As DNA, the CDR3 is TGCAGTGCCACCAGGACGCCTACCTACGAGCAGTACTTC.